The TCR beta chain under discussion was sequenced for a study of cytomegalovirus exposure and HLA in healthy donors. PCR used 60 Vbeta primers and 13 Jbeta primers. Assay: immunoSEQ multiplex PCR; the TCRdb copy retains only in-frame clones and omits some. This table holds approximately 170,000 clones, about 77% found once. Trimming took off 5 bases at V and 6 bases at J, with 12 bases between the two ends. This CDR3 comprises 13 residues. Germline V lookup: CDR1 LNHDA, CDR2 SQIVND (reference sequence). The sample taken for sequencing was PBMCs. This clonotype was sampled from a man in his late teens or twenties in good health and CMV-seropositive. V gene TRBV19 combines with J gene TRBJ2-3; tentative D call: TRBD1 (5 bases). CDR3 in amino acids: CASSVQAPDTQYF. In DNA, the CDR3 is TGTGCCAGTAGTGTACAGGCCCCTGATACGCAGTATTTT.